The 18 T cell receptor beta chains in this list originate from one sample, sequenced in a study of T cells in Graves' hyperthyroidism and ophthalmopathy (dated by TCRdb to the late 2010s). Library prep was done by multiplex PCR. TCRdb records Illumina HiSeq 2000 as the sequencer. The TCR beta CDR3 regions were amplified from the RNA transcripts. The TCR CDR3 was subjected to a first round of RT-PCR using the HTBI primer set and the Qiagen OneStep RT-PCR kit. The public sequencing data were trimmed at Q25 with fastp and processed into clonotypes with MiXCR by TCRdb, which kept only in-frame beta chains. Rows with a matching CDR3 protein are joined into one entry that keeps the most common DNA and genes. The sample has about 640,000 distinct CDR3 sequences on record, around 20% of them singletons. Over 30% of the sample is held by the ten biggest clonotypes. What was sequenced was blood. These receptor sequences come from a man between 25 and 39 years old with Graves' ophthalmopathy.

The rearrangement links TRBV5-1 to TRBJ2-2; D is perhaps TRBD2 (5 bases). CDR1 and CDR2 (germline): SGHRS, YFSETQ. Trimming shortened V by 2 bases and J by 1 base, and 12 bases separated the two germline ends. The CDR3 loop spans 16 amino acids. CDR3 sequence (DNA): TGCGCCAGCAGCTTCTCAGCGGTCCTGAACACCGGGGAGCTGTTTTTT. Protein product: CASSFSAVLNTGELFF.

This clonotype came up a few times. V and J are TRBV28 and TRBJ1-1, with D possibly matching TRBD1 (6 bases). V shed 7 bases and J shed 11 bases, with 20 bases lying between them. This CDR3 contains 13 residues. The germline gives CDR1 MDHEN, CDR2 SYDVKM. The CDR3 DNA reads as TGTGCCAGCAACCCTGGGGGGGCTTACCGGGCTTTCTTT. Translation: CASNPGGAYRAFF.

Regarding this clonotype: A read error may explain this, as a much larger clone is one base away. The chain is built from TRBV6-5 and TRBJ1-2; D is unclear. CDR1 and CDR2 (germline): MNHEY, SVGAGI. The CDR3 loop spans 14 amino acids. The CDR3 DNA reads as TGTGCCAGCGGTTACGGTGCGTTAAACTATGGCTACACCTTC. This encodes CASGYGALNYGYTF.

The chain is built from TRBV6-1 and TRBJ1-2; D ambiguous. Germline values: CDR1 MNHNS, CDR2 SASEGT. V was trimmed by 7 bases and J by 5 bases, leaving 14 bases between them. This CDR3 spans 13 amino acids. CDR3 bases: TGTGCCAGCAAGGGCAGCTCTTTTTATGGCTACACCTTC. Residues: CASKGSSFYGYTF.

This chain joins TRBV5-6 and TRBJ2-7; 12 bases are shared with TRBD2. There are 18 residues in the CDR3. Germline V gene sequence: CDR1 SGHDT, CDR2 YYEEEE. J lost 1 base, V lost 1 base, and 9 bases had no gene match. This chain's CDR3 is CASSLYWTSGILSYEQYF. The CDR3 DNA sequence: TGTGCCAGCAGCTTGTACTGGACTAGCGGGATTCTATCCTACGAGCAGTACTTC.

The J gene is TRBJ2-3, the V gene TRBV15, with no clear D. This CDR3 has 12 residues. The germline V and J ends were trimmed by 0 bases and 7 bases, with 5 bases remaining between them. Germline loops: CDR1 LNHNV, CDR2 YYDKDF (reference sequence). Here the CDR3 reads CATSRDRNTQYF. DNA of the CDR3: TGTGCCACCAGCAGAGACCGGAATACGCAGTATTTT.

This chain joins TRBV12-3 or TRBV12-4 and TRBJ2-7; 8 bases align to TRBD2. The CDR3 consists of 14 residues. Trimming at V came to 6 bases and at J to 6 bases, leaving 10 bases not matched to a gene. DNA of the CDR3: TGTGCCAGCAGAAGGCGGGGGGCGCCAGGCGAGCAGTACTTC. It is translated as CASRRRGAPGEQYF.

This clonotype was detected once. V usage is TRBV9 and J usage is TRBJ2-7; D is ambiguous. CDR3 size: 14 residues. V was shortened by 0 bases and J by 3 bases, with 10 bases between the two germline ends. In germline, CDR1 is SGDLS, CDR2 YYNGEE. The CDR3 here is CASSVGIENYEQYF. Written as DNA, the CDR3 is TGTGCCAGCAGCGTAGGGATAGAGAACTACGAGCAGTACTTC.

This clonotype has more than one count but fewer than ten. The CDR3 loop is CASSFAGTSGSYNEQFF. CDR3 in DNA: TGTGCCAGCAGCTTTGCCGGGACTAGCGGGAGCTACAATGAGCAGTTCTTC. The chain is built from TRBV5-4 and TRBJ2-1; the match to TRBD2 covers 14 bases. V lost 2 bases, J lost 3 bases, and 4 bases stayed unmatched. This CDR3 spans 17 amino acids. The V gene's germline CDR1 is SGHNT and CDR2 YYREEE (reference sequence).

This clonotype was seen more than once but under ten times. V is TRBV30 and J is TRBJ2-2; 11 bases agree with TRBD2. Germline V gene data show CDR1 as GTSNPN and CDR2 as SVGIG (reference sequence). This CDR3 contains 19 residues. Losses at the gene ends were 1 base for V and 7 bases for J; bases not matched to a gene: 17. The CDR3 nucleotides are TGTGCCTGGAGTGCAGTCCGAGGACTAGCGGGCCCCCAAGTCGGGGAGCTGTTTTTT. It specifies CAWSAVRGLAGPQVGELFF.

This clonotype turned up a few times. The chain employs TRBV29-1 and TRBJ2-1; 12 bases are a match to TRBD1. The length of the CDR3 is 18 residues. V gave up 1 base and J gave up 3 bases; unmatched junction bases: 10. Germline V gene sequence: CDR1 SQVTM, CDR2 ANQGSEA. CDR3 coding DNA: TGCAGCGTTGAAGCTAAAGGTGGGACAGGGGGCCGCTACAATGAGCAGTTCTTC. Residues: CSVEAKGGTGGRYNEQFF.

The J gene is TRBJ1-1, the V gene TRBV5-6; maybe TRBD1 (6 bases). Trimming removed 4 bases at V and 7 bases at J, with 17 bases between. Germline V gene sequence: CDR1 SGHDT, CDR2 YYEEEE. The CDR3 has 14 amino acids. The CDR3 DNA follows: TGTGCCAGCAGCCTATACGACAGGACCCTTGAAGCTTTCTTT. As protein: CASSLYDRTLEAFF. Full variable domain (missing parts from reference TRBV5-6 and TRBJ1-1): DAGVTQSPTHLIKTRGQQVTLRCSPKSGHDTVSWYQQALGQGPQFIFQYYEEEERQRGNFPDRFSGHQFPNYSSELNVNALLLGDSALYLCASSLYDRTLEAFFGQGTRLTVV.

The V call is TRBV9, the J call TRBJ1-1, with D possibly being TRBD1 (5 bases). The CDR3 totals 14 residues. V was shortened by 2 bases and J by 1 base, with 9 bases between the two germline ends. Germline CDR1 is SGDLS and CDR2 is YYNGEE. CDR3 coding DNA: TGTGCCAGCAGCGTCCGGGGGGAGAACACTGAAGCTTTCTTT. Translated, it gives CASSVRGENTEAFF.

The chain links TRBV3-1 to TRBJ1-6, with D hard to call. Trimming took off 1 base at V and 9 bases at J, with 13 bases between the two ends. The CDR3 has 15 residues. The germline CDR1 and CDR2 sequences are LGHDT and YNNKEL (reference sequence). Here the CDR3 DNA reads TGTGCCAGCAGCCAAGTTTTACAGTCCGGTTCACCCCTCCACTTT. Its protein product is CASSQVLQSGSPLHF.

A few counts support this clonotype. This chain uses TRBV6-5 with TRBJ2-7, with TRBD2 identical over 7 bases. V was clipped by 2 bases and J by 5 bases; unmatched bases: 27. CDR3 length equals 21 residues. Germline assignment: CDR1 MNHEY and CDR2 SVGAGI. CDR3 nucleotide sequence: TGTGCCAGCAGTTACCACATTACTCGCGGAAGTGTTGCGGGAGTGAACAACGAGCAGTACTTC. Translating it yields CASSYHITRGSVAGVNNEQYF.

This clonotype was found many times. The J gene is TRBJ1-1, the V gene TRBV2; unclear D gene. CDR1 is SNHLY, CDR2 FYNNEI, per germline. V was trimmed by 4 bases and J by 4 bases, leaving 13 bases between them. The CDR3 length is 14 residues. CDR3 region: CASSGGGRATEAFF. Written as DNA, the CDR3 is TGTGCCAGCAGTGGGGGAGGCCGCGCCACTGAAGCTTTCTTT.

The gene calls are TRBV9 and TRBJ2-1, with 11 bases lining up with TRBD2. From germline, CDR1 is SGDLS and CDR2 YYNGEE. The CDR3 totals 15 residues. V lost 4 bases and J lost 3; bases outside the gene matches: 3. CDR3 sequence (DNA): TGTGCCAGCAGCAGACTAGCGGGACTCTACAATGAGCAGTTCTTC. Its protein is CASSRLAGLYNEQFF.

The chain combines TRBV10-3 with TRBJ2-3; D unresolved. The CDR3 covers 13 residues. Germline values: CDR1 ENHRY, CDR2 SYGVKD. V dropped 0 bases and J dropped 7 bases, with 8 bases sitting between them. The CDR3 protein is CAISESGDYTQYF. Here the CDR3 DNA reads TGTGCCATCAGTGAGTCTGGAGATTATACGCAGTATTTT.